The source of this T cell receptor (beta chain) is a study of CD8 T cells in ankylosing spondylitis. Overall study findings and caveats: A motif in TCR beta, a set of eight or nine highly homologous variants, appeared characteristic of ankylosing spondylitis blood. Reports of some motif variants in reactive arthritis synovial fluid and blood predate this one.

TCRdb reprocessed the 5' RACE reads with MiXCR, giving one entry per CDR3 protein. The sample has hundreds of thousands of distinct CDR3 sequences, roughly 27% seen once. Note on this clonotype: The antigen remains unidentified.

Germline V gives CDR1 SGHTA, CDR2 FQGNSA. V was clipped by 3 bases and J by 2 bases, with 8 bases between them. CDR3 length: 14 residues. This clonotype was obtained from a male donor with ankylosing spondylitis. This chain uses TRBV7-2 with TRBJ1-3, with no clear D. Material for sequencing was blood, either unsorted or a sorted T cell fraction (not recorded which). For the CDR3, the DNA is TGTGCCAGCAGCTTGCCCGTCACTGGAAACACCATATATTTT. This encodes CASSLPVTGNTIYF.